Included here is one T cell receptor (beta chain) sequence, with context. Sequencing was performed with immunoSEQ multiplex PCR; in TCRdb, only in-frame clones are kept and a portion is missing. The repertoire holds a few hundred thousand clones, 86% seen once, with approximately 4.6% in the top ten. These data come from a study of blood T cell repertoires in COVID-19. CDR3 size: 13 residues. Trimming shortened V by 6 bases and J by 4 bases, and 10 bases separated the two germline ends. CDR1 is MNHEY, CDR2 SVGAGI, per germline. Recruits, aged about 18 to 95 years, lived in about two dozen US areas. The study assigned cohorts using participant-reported clinical history.

Sequencing was performed on PBMCs or T cells enriched from blood (not recorded which). The sequence came from a woman in her thirties or forties with acute COVID-19. The chain employs TRBV6-5 and TRBJ2-1; D possibly corresponds to TRBD1 (5 bases). Written as DNA, the CDR3 is TGTGCCAGCAGGGACACACGGTACAATGAGCAGTTCTTC. It specifies CASRDTRYNEQFF.